The 10 T cell receptor beta chains presented below share a single source sample, sequenced in a study of control samples from healthy donors and cancer patients. Method: immunoSEQ multiplex PCR; TCRdb's copy keeps in-frame clones and lacks some. The sample contains approximately 86,000 clones, about 85% of which appear only once. The specimen was blood. These receptors came from a middle-aged woman in good health.

This chain links TRBV6-5 with TRBJ1-1, with D maybe TRBD1 (6 bases). This CDR3 contains 13 residues. The germline V and J ends were trimmed by 7 bases and 1 base, with 10 bases remaining between them. From germline, CDR1 is MNHEY and CDR2 SVGAGI. The CDR3 DNA is TGTGCCAGCATTGCACAGGGGAACACTGAAGCTTTCTTT. This codes for CASIAQGNTEAFF.

The V call is TRBV3-1 (or the pseudogene TRBV3-2), the J call TRBJ2-7; D perhaps matches TRBD1 (5 bases). Per the germline V gene, CDR1 is LGHDT and CDR2 is YNNKEL (reference sequence). Trimming removed 1 base from V and 4 bases from J, with 11 bases in between. The CDR3 loop spans 14 amino acids. The CDR3 DNA reads as TGTGCCAGCAGCCAAGGAACAGGTTCTTACGAGCAGTACTTC. This sequence encodes CASSQGTGSYEQYF.

The V and J genes are TRBV7-8 and TRBJ1-6; TRBD1 is a possible D gene (6 bases). The CDR3 runs 14 residues. V lost 3 bases and J 7 bases, leaving 10 bases between the germline ends. Per the germline V gene, CDR1 is SGHVS and CDR2 is FQNEAQ. CDR3 nucleotides: TGTGCCAGCAGCTTTCCCGGGACAAATTCACCCCTCCACTTT. This codes for CASSFPGTNSPLHF.

The chain carries TRBV18 and TRBJ2-4; tentatively, D is TRBD1 (5 bases). The germline V gene encodes CDR1 KGHSH and CDR2 LQKENI. The CDR3 runs 16 residues. V was shortened by 1 base and J by 3 bases, with 13 bases between the two germline ends. CDR3 sequence (DNA): TGTGCCAGCTCACCACAGGGGAAAGGGTTCAAAAACATTCAGTACTTC. This sequence encodes CASSPQGKGFKNIQYF.

The chain joins TRBV7-3 to TRBJ2-2; D gene uncertain. The CDR3 contains 12 residues. Trimming cost V 5 bases and J 3 bases, with 4 bases left between them. CDR1 SGHTA and CDR2 FQGTGA come from the germline V gene. The chain's CDR3 is CASSPHTGELFF. The CDR3 region has the DNA TGTGCCAGCAGCCCACACACCGGGGAGCTGTTTTTT.

The chain has TRBV5-6 and TRBJ2-1; 8 bases align to TRBD1. Germline V gene lookup returns CDR1 SGHDT and CDR2 YYEEEE. The CDR3 loop spans 13 amino acids. The V gene end was trimmed by 2 bases and the J gene end by 6 bases; junction bases not matched to a gene: 1. CDR3 protein: CASSLTGGNEQFF. The DNA for the CDR3 is TGTGCCAGCAGCTTAACAGGGGGCAATGAGCAGTTCTTC. The full variable domain, its missing parts supplied by reference TRBV5-6 and TRBJ2-1, is DAGVTQSPTHLIKTRGQQVTLRCSPKSGHDTVSWYQQALGQGPQFIFQYYEEEERQRGNFPDRFSGHQFPNYSSELNVNALLLGDSALYLCASSLTGGNEQFFGPGTRLTVL.

The genes are TRBV5-4 and TRBJ2-5; D not certain. Germline V lookup: CDR1 SGHNT, CDR2 YYREEE (reference sequence). Trimming stripped 2 bases from V and 6 bases from J, with 14 bases between. The CDR3 sequence is 14 residues long. The CDR3 sequence: CASSFYGGKKTQYF. CDR3 coding DNA: TGTGCCAGCAGCTTTTATGGTGGTAAGAAGACCCAGTACTTC.

The gene calls are TRBV5-4 and TRBJ2-7; D possibly matches TRBD1 or TRBD2 (5 bases each). Between the trimmed V and J ends, which lost 2 bases and 2 bases, there was a span of 11 bases. The CDR3 runs 14 residues. The germline gives CDR1 SGHNT, CDR2 YYREEE (reference sequence). The CDR3 DNA reads as TGTGCCAGCAGCTTCGGGACGGATGCCTACGAGCAGTACTTC. Protein product: CASSFGTDAYEQYF.

The V and J genes are TRBV11-3 and TRBJ2-2, with a weak D call TRBD2 (6 bases). V was cut by 7 bases and J by 4 bases, with 16 bases left in between. Germline CDR1 is SGHNT and CDR2 is YENEEA. The CDR3 is 15 amino acids. The CDR3 reads CASNIARGSTGELFF. In nucleotides, the CDR3 is TGTGCCAGCAACATAGCACGGGGGAGCACCGGGGAGCTGTTTTTT. The complete variable domain, with remaining parts taken from reference TRBV11-3 and TRBJ2-2, reads EAGVVQSPRYKIIEKKQPVAFWCNPISGHNTLYWYLQNLGQGPELLIRYENEEAVDDSQLPKDRFSAERLKGVDSTLKIQPAELGDSAVYLCASNIARGSTGELFFGEGSRLTVL.

The J gene is TRBJ2-5, the V gene TRBV12-3 or TRBV12-4, with D perhaps matching TRBD1 (6 bases). This CDR3 has 12 amino acids. Trimming removed 10 bases at V and 7 bases at J, with 16 bases between. CDR3 residues: CAIRTVLGTQYF. CDR3 in DNA: TGTGCCATAAGGACAGTCCTAGGGACCCAGTACTTC.